The sequence of this T cell receptor beta chain was determined in a study of response to subunit inactivated influenza vaccine. MiXCR, applied by TCRdb to the RT-PCR reads, yields one record per CDR3 protein. This table holds hundreds of thousands of distinct CDR3 sequences, around 20% found once. The V gene's germline CDR1 is MNHEY and CDR2 SVGEGT. This CDR3 is 16 amino acids long. Trimming at V came to 4 bases and at J to 2 bases, leaving 10 bases not matched to a gene. The receptor was derived from a man between 50 and 59 years old who received an inactivated influenza vaccine. The V and J genes are TRBV6-2 or TRBV6-3 and TRBJ2-7, with TRBD1 identical over 8 bases. The source material was PBMCs from blood, sampled 5 to 6 days after vaccination. The CDR3: CASSLSIQGGAYEQYF. CDR3 bases: TGTGCCAGCAGTTTATCGATACAGGGGGGAGCCTACGAGCAGTACTTC.